The 21 T cell receptor beta chains below come from one sample, sequenced in a study of T cells after yellow fever vaccination. In TCRdb, the 5' RACE reads were re-called with MiXCR into one record per CDR3 protein. The data hold 30,000 or so distinct CDR3 sequences, with about 6.6% observed a single time. The sequenced sample was PBMCs, either bulk or a sorted T-cell subset (CD4+, CD8+, memory, or dextramer-sorted; not recorded which), obtained on the day of the first yellow fever vaccination. The source is a man in his late teens or twenties who received the YFV17D yellow fever vaccine.

This clonotype was seen more than once but under ten times. The gene calls are TRBV6-2 or TRBV6-3 and TRBJ2-2; possibly TRBD1 or TRBD2 for D (5 bases each). V gave up 6 bases and J gave up 5 bases, with 13 bases separating them. The CDR3 runs to 14 residues. Germline V gives CDR1 MNHEY, CDR2 SVGEGT. DNA of the CDR3: TGTGCCAGCAGCCCCGGGACGAGGACCGGGGAGCTGTTTTTT. It yields the protein CASSPGTRTGELFF.

This clonotype was counted at least ten times. The V gene is TRBV11-2, the J gene TRBJ1-1; 8 nucleotides align to TRBD1. The CDR3 loop spans 13 amino acids. The germline gives CDR1 SGHAT, CDR2 FQNNGV. The junction had 7 bases not matched to a gene; V was cut back by 0 bases and J by 13 bases. The CDR3 protein is CASSLEPDRVVFF. DNA for the CDR3: TGTGCCAGCAGCTTAGAACCGGACAGGGTTGTTTTCTTT.

In the case of this clonotype: One end of the junction does not line up with germline, which may come from a read error. The chain uses TRBV7-2 and TRBJ1-6, with TRBD1 identical over 7 bases. This CDR3 has 14 residues. Germline CDR1 and CDR2: SGHTA and FQGNSA. In DNA form, the CDR3 reads TGTGCCAGCAGATTAGAGGGGGCAGGTTCACCCCTCCACTTT. It is translated as CASRLEGAGSPLHF.

This clonotype was picked up many times. This chain links TRBV27 with TRBJ2-3, with D possibly TRBD2 on 6 matching bases. CDR1 and CDR2 (germline): MNHEY, SMNVEV (reference sequence). V was cut by 3 bases and J by 6 bases, with 10 bases left in between. The CDR3 covers 13 residues. In DNA, the CDR3 is TGTGCCAGCAGTTTTCCGGGACTGGATACGCAGTATTTT. This gives the protein CASSFPGLDTQYF.

This clonotype showed up many times. The genes are TRBV11-2 and TRBJ1-5; no clear D. Germline-derived CDR1 and CDR2 are SGHAT and FQNNGV. This CDR3 region has 13 residues. Trimming pared 5 bases from V and 4 bases from J, leaving 9 bases between. CDR3 sequence (DNA): TGTGCCAGCAGCCGTGAGGAGAATCAGCCCCAGCATTTT. It specifies CASSREENQPQHF.

This clonotype was found many times. The V call is TRBV28, the J call TRBJ2-3; 7 positions agree with TRBD2. Germline V CDR1 and CDR2: MDHEN, SYDVKM. V lost 10 bases, J lost 1 base, and 5 bases stayed unmatched. The CDR3 is 13 residues long. CDR3: CAIRGDGTDTQYF. The CDR3 DNA sequence: TGTGCCATCCGGGGGGACGGCACAGATACGCAGTATTTT.

This clonotype was recorded at least ten times. The chain carries TRBV7-2 and TRBJ1-5; D is possibly TRBD1 (6 bases). Germline V gene lookup returns CDR1 SGHTA and CDR2 FQGNSA. The CDR3 is 16 amino acids. V shed 7 bases and J shed 7 bases, with 23 bases lying between them. The CDR3 protein is CASTLLLVQGGQPQHF. CDR3 DNA sequence: TGTGCCAGCACCCTACTCCTAGTACAGGGAGGCCAGCCCCAGCATTTT.

This clonotype came up many times. The gene calls are TRBV20-1 and TRBJ1-5, with a weak D call TRBD1 (6 bases). Germline values: CDR1 DFQATT, CDR2 SNEGSKA (reference sequence). Trimming stripped 3 bases from V and 4 bases from J, with 13 bases between. The length of the CDR3 is 14 residues. DNA of the CDR3: TGCAGTGCTAGTCCTTACAGGGAGAATCAGCCCCAGCATTTT. Encoded protein: CSASPYRENQPQHF.

The chain couples TRBV5-6 to TRBJ2-7; the D gene could be TRBD1 or TRBD2 (5 bases each). This CDR3 region has 13 residues. Per the germline V gene, CDR1 is SGHDT and CDR2 is YYEEEE. V gave up 10 bases and J gave up 3 bases, with 17 bases separating them. The CDR3: CASVSRDRYEQYV. The CDR3 bases are TGTGCCTCAGTGAGCCGGGACCGCTACGAGCAGTACGTC.

This clonotype occurred many times. V and J are TRBV29-1 and TRBJ2-3; D may be TRBD1 (5 bases). Between the trimmed V and J ends, which lost 3 bases and 2 bases, there was a span of 9 bases. Germline V lookup: CDR1 SQVTM, CDR2 ANQGSEA. This CDR3 contains 13 residues. CDR3 protein: CSVDRAYTDTQYF. The CDR3 nucleotides read TGCAGCGTTGACAGGGCGTACACAGATACGCAGTATTTT.

This clonotype was picked up many times. The chain recombines TRBV15 with TRBJ1-1; D is uncertain. V gave up 0 bases and J gave up 2 bases, with 7 bases separating them. CDR1 and CDR2 (germline): LNHNV, YYDKDF (reference sequence). The CDR3 extends over 14 amino acids. This CDR3 is CATSRDGGNTEAFF. The CDR3 DNA is TGTGCCACCAGCAGAGATGGAGGAAACACTGAAGCTTTCTTT. Together with reference TRBV15 and TRBJ1-1, the CDR3 gives the full variable domain: DAMVIQNPRYQVTQFGKPVTLSCSQTLNHNVMYWYQQKSSQAPKLLFHYYDKDFNNEADTPDNFQSRRPNTSFCFLDIRSPGLGDTAMYLCATSRDGGNTEAFFGQGTRLTVV.

This clonotype showed up many times. The chain joins TRBV7-2 to TRBJ2-1, with unresolved D. The CDR3 is 12 amino acids. Trimming removed 4 bases from V and 6 bases from J, with 7 bases in between. Germline V gene data show CDR1 as SGHTA and CDR2 as FQGNSA. DNA of the CDR3: TGTGCCAGCAGCTCCCCCGCCAATGAGCAGTTCTTC. Protein: CASSSPANEQFF. Full variable domain (missing parts from reference TRBV7-2 and TRBJ2-1): GAGVSQSPSNKVTEKGKDVELRCDPISGHTALYWYRQSLGQGLEFLIYFQGNSAPDKSGLPSDRFSAERTGGSVSTLTIQRTQQEDSAVYLCASSSPANEQFFGPGTRLTVL.

The sample holds many counts of this clonotype. The genes are TRBV7-3 and TRBJ2-1, with D possibly matching TRBD2 (5 bases). Trimming took 4 bases from V and 5 from J, leaving 12 bases between them. The CDR3 runs to 14 residues. Germline V gives CDR1 SGHTA, CDR2 FQGTGA. The DNA for the CDR3 is TGTGCCAGCAGCTCCCCCGCGGGTAACAATGAGCAGTTCTTC. Translation gives CASSSPAGNNEQFF.

This clonotype was observed many times. This chain joins TRBV6-4 and TRBJ2-1; perhaps TRBD1 as D (6 bases). V gave up 3 bases and J gave up 7 bases, with 10 bases separating them. The CDR3 spans 13 residues. Germline assignment: CDR1 MRHNA and CDR2 SNTAGT. The DNA of the CDR3 is TGTGCCAGCAGTGAGGGGGCTGAGAATGAGCAGTTCTTC. It encodes CASSEGAENEQFF.

The chain couples TRBV2 to TRBJ2-3; 7 bases line up with TRBD2. Germline V gene sequence: CDR1 SNHLY, CDR2 FYNNEI. This CDR3 has 17 amino acids. Written as DNA, the CDR3 is TGTACCTTCACCCTCACCAAGGGCGGGGGAAGCACAGATACGCAGTATTTT. Residues: CTFTLTKGGGSTDTQYF.

The chain couples TRBV4-2 to TRBJ2-1; no clear D gene. CDR3 length: 16 amino acids. CDR1 LGHNA and CDR2 YNFKEQ come from the germline V gene. Trimming took off 0 bases at V and 0 bases at J, with 9 bases between the two ends. DNA for the CDR3: TGTGCCAGCAGCCAAGATCGGGTGAGCTCCTACAATGAGCAGTTCTTC. It specifies CASSQDRVSSYNEQFF.

This clonotype was seen at least ten times. This chain links TRBV27 with TRBJ1-6; possible D gene TRBD1, 5 bases. CDR1 is MNHEY and CDR2 is SMNVEV in the germline V gene (reference sequence). V shed 0 bases and J shed 4 bases, with 10 bases lying between them. This CDR3 is built from 16 residues. The CDR3 DNA is TGTGCCAGCAGTTTATCCCCAGGGTGGTATAATTCACCCCTCCACTTT. Its protein is CASSLSPGWYNSPLHF.

In this sample, this clonotype turned up many times. The chain carries TRBV4-3 and TRBJ2-2; 12 bases line up with TRBD2. CDR3 length: 16 amino acids. The V segment lost 1 base and the J segment 7 bases; nucleotides outside the gene matches: 4. In germline, CDR1 is LGHNA, CDR2 YSLEER. CDR3 protein: CASSQASGGAGGELFF. DNA of the CDR3: TGCGCCAGCAGCCAAGCTAGCGGGGGGGCAGGCGGGGAGCTGTTTTTT.

In regard to this clonotype: Just one base apart from a much larger clone, this may be a read error. The gene calls are TRBV5-4 and TRBJ2-5, with D uncertain. The CDR3 is made up of 15 amino acids. Germline CDR1 is SGHNT and CDR2 is YYREEE (reference sequence). CDR3 in amino acids: CASSFTSRPQGTQYF. CDR3 in DNA: TGTGCCAGCAGCTTCACAAGCCGCCCCCAAGGGACCCAGTACTTC.

This clonotype was recorded at least ten times. The gene calls are TRBV11-2 and TRBJ2-4, with D perhaps TRBD1 (8 bases). Germline CDR1 is SGHAT and CDR2 is FQNNGV. With 6 bases removed from V and 4 bases from J, the gap between germline ends came to 13 bases. This CDR3 is built from 14 residues. The CDR3 protein is CASSPQGGKNIQYF. The CDR3 DNA reads as TGTGCCAGCAGTCCACAGGGGGGGAAAAACATTCAGTACTTC.

This clonotype was picked up many times. The rearrangement links TRBV11-2 to TRBJ1-3; TRBD1 matches 9 bases. V trimming: 7 bases; J trimming: 0 bases; junction bases outside the gene matches: 13. Germline CDR1 reads SGHAT; CDR2 reads FQNNGV. CDR3 length: 18 residues. CDR3 sequence: CASTLLPRTGVSGNTIYF. The CDR3 coding sequence is TGTGCCAGCACTCTCTTACCTAGGACAGGGGTCTCTGGAAACACCATATATTTT.